The sequence of this T cell receptor beta chain was determined in a study of graft-versus-host responses after intestinal transplantation. Turning to the study itself: Each recipient received anti-thymocyte globulin induction, then tacrolimus and steroids for approximately three years.

In regard to this clone: Its cognate antigen is unknown.

Broader study findings: Among recipient marrow samples, GvH clones were found; some appeared first in ileum or blood.

TCRdb keeps only in-frame clones here, not all; method: immunoSEQ multiplex PCR. Here the sample spans around 100,000 clones, 75% to 95% being singletons. Sample: unstimulated CD4+ T cells sorted from spleen or lymph node cells, taken before transplant. This TCR was recovered from a human donor who was the organ donor for an intestinal transplant.

CDR3 amino acids: CASSLALSTVSNQPQHF. The CDR3 nucleotides read TGTGCCAGCAGCTTAGCCCTTTCGACTGTTAGCAATCAGCCCCAGCATTTT. V and J are TRBV7-2 and TRBJ1-5; D call uncertain. The germline CDR1 and CDR2 sequences are SGHTA and FQGNSA. This CDR3 is built from 17 residues. The V end was cut by 0 bases, the J end by 0 bases, with 12 bases between.